What follows describes a single T cell receptor beta chain. Authors' data handling: Reference gene primer amplification yielded estimated nucleated cell counts. TCRdb's copy holds only in-frame clones and misses some; the assay was immunoSEQ multiplex PCR. The V and J calls and clone size were taken over from that table, and D and trimming were inferred from the DNA. The profile covers about 190,000 clones, with 60% to 80% appearing a single time and roughly 17% taken by the ten largest. The data belong to a study of blood T cell repertoires in COVID-19. Study overall: Collection of acute and convalescent COVID-19 samples took place in the United States, Italy and Spain. Sources were T cells, B-cell-depleted T cells, or PBMCs; the material itself was cDNA or gDNA.

The CDR3 spans 13 residues. The V gene's germline CDR1 is LGHNA and CDR2 YSLEER. With 2 bases removed from V and 5 bases from J, the gap between germline ends came to 10 bases. The sequenced sample consisted of peripheral blood. This sequence was found in a man aged 55 to 70 with active or convalescent COVID-19. V is TRBV4-3 and J is TRBJ2-7; D gene unclear. CDR3 nucleotides: TGCGCCAGCAGCCAAAGTTATCAGGACGAGCAGTACTTC. Protein sequence: CASSQSYQDEQYF.